These T cell receptor beta chains were read from a single sample in a study of shared clonotypes between healthy human individuals. This table comes from immunoSEQ multiplex PCR, and its TCRdb copy is limited to in-frame clones, with some not included. The data show about 960,000 clones, about three quarters seen once. The source material was memory CD4+ T cells sorted from blood. These receptors all stem from a man aged 18 to 35 in good health. Each CDR3 is given with its conserved first and last residue. D genes are given only for firm matches. The size entry is marked missing in some rows and otherwise reads once, few, many or a size class.

D: NA; V: TRBV2; size: few; J: TRBJ2-2; length: 14; DNA: TGTGCCAGCAGTGTGGAGGAATCCACCGGGGAGCTGTTTTTT; CDR3: CASSVEESTGELFF
D: TRBD1; V: TRBV7-6; size: NA; J: TRBJ1-6; length: 16; DNA: TGTGCCAGCAGCTTAAGCCGGGACAGTAAGAATTCACCCCTCCACTTT; CDR3: CASSLSRDSKNSPLHF
D: TRBD2; V: TRBV7-9; size: few; J: TRBJ2-2; length: 11; DNA: TGTGCCCAACGGGGGGCCGGGGAGCTGTTTTTT; CDR3: CAQRGAGELFF
D: NA; V: TRBV19; size: NA; J: TRBJ1-2; length: 15; DNA: TGTGCCAGTAGTATAGTTGGTTCGGGGAACTATGGCTACACCTTC; CDR3: CASSIVGSGNYGYTF
D: TRBD1; V: TRBV10-3; size: NA; J: TRBJ2-1; length: 17; DNA: TGTGCCATCCTTGGAAACACAGGGACAGGGGGCAAGAATGAGCAGTTCTTC; CDR3: CAILGNTGTGGKNEQFF
D: TRBD2; V: TRBV6-4; size: large; J: TRBJ2-2; length: 16; DNA: TGTGCCAGCAGTGAGACTGGCGGGGGGGCCTCCGGGGAGCTGTTTTTT; CDR3: CASSETGGGASGELFF
D: NA; V: TRBV11-1; size: NA; J: TRBJ2-7; length: 12; DNA: TGTGCCAGCACCTCGGTCCCCTACGAGCAGTACTTC; CDR3: CASTSVPYEQYF
D: NA; V: TRBV6-1; size: NA; J: TRBJ2-5; length: 15; DNA: TGTGCCAGCAGGCTGGATCCTAACCCGGTCGAGACCCAGTACTTC; CDR3: CASRLDPNPVETQYF
D: NA; V: TRBV6-5; size: NA; J: TRBJ2-5; length: 15; DNA: TGTGCCAGCAGTTACCGCGGGACACTGAGGGAGACCCAGTACTTC; CDR3: CASSYRGTLRETQYF
D: NA; V: TRBV30; size: NA; J: TRBJ2-5; length: 12; DNA: TGTGCCTGGAGTCGCCAGTTCGAGACCCAGTACTTC; CDR3: CAWSRQFETQYF
D: TRBD2; V: TRBV29-1; size: NA; J: TRBJ2-5; length: 12; DNA: TGCAGCGTTACTAGCGGGGGGGAGACCCAGTACTTC; CDR3: CSVTSGGETQYF
D: NA; V: TRBV18; size: NA; J: TRBJ1-2; length: 16; DNA: TGTGCCAGCTCACCTCAGGCGGGGTCCAGGGACAACGGCTACACCTTC; CDR3: CASSPQAGSRDNGYTF
D: TRBD2; V: TRBV5-1; size: NA; J: TRBJ2-7; length: 17; DNA: TGCGCCAGCAGCTGGTCCCCCGGGACTAGCGGGGTTGGCGAGCAGTACTTC; CDR3: CASSWSPGTSGVGEQYF
D: TRBD1; V: TRBV6-5; size: NA; J: TRBJ1-2; length: 14; DNA: TGTGCCAGCAGAAGACAGGGGAATAACTATGGCTACACCTTC; CDR3: CASRRQGNNYGYTF
D: TRBD1; V: TRBV5-1; size: NA; J: TRBJ1-2; length: 14; DNA: TGCGCCAGCAGCGGAGGGACAGGAACTGATGGCTACACCTTC; CDR3: CASSGGTGTDGYTF
D: NA; V: TRBV7-9; size: NA; J: TRBJ2-3; length: 15; DNA: TGTGCCAGCAGCTCTAAAGGATTCGGAGCAGATACGCAGTATTTT; CDR3: CASSSKGFGADTQYF
D: TRBD2; V: TRBV9; size: NA; J: TRBJ2-1; length: 18; DNA: TGTGCCAGCAGCGTAGCTACGACTAGCGGCCTCTCCTACAATGAGCAGTTCTTC; CDR3: CASSVATTSGLSYNEQFF
D: NA; V: TRBV7-2; size: NA; J: TRBJ1-1; length: 13; DNA: TGTGCCAGCAGCGCAGCGGTGAACACTGAAGCTTTCTTT; CDR3: CASSAAVNTEAFF
D: TRBD1; V: TRBV6-5; size: NA; J: TRBJ2-7; length: 15; DNA: TGTGCCAGCAGCCAGGACAGGAGAAGCTCCTACGAGCAGTACTTC; CDR3: CASSQDRRSSYEQYF
D: TRBD1; V: TRBV7-2; size: NA; J: TRBJ1-1; length: 14; DNA: TGTGCCAGCAGCCTTTGGACAGGGGAGGCTGAAGCTTTCTTT; CDR3: CASSLWTGEAEAFF
D: NA; V: TRBV12-2; size: NA; J: TRBJ2-5; length: 17; DNA: TGTGCAAGTCGCTCGGATGAGGGGGAGGGCCGGGGAGAGACCCAGTACTTC; CDR3: CASRSDEGEGRGETQYF
D: NA; V: TRBV7-2; size: NA; J: TRBJ2-7; length: 15; DNA: TGTGCCAGCAGCTTGGGTCCGGGGAATTCCTACGAGCAGTACTTC; CDR3: CASSLGPGNSYEQYF
D: TRBD1; V: TRBV29-1; size: NA; J: TRBJ2-7; length: 13; DNA: TGCAGCGTCCGACAGGGGGGCTCCTACGAGCAGTACTTC; CDR3: CSVRQGGSYEQYF
D: NA; V: TRBV6-6; size: NA; J: TRBJ2-2; length: 13; DNA: TGTGCCAGCAGTTACTTGGGGGCCGGGGAGCTGTTTTTT; CDR3: CASSYLGAGELFF
D: TRBD2; V: TRBV30; size: NA; J: TRBJ2-4; length: 15; DNA: TGTGCCTGGAGTGGCGGACTAGGCTTAATTAACATTCAGTACTTC; CDR3: CAWSGGLGLINIQYF
D: TRBD1; V: TRBV27; size: few; J: TRBJ1-4; length: 16; DNA: TGTGCCAGCAGTTCCATACAGGGGAGGGCGAATGAAAAACTGTTTTTT; CDR3: CASSSIQGRANEKLFF
D: TRBD1; V: TRBV4-3; size: once; J: TRBJ2-2; length: 15; DNA: TGCGCCAGCAGCCAAGCGGGACAGGACACCGGGGAGCTGTTTTTT; CDR3: CASSQAGQDTGELFF
D: NA; V: TRBV5-1; size: NA; J: TRBJ2-1; length: 15; DNA: TGCGCCAGCACCATTCTGCCTACGGCCTACAATGAGCAGTTCTTC; CDR3: CASTILPTAYNEQFF
D: NA; V: TRBV7-9; size: NA; J: TRBJ1-4; length: 15; DNA: TGTGCCAGCAGCTCTGGGGGACCGTTGAATGAAAAACTGTTTTTT; CDR3: CASSSGGPLNEKLFF
D: NA; V: TRBV5-6; size: NA; J: TRBJ2-6; length: 17; DNA: TGTGCCAGCAGCCAGAAAAAGGGAGGACATGGGGCCAACGTCCTGACTTTC; CDR3: CASSQKKGGHGANVLTF
D: TRBD2; V: TRBV7-3; size: NA; J: TRBJ2-7; length: 17; DNA: TGTGCCAGCAGCTATTTACTCGGGGGGAAGCGCTATCGGGAGCAGTACTTC; CDR3: CASSYLLGGKRYREQYF
D: TRBD2; V: TRBV2; size: NA; J: TRBJ2-3; length: 15; DNA: TGTGCCAGCAGTCGACTAGCGGGGGGCACAGATACGCAGTATTTT; CDR3: CASSRLAGGTDTQYF
D: NA; V: TRBV28; size: NA; J: TRBJ1-2; length: 14; DNA: TGTGCCAGCAGAGGGATTTCTTCTAGGTATGGCTACACCTTC; CDR3: CASRGISSRYGYTF
D: NA; V: TRBV4-2; size: NA; J: TRBJ1-5; length: 16; DNA: TGTGCCAGCAGCCAAACGGACAGTAATAGCAATCAGCCCCAGCATTTT; CDR3: CASSQTDSNSNQPQHF
D: TRBD2; V: TRBV10-3; size: NA; J: TRBJ2-1; length: 12; DNA: TGTGCCATCAGTGGGGTGGGGACTAGTTTGTTCTTC; CDR3: CAISGVGTSLFF
D: TRBD1; V: TRBV5-4; size: NA; J: TRBJ1-2; length: 15; DNA: TGTGCCAGCAGCACCCGACAGGGGGCTTTTGATGGCTACACCTTC; CDR3: CASSTRQGAFDGYTF
D: NA; V: TRBV30; size: once; J: TRBJ2-3; length: 11; DNA: TGTGCCTGGGGACACGCAGATACGCAGTATTTT; CDR3: CAWGHADTQYF
D: NA; V: TRBV6-5; size: NA; J: TRBJ2-7; length: 14; DNA: TGTGCCAGCTCGGGGCAGGCCGGCCGCTACGAGCAGTACTTC; CDR3: CASSGQAGRYEQYF
D: NA; V: TRBV29-1; size: NA; J: TRBJ2-1; length: 14; DNA: TGCAGCGTTGTACGGGGGAGCTCCTACAATGAGCAGTTCTTC; CDR3: CSVVRGSSYNEQFF
D: NA; V: TRBV6-5; size: once; J: TRBJ1-4; length: 13; DNA: TGTGCCAGCTCGAGAGGACCCCAAGAAAAACTGTTTTTT; CDR3: CASSRGPQEKLFF
D: NA; V: TRBV6-1; size: NA; J: TRBJ1-1; length: 13; DNA: TGTGCCAGCAGTGAACCCGTGAACACTGAAGCTTTCTTT; CDR3: CASSEPVNTEAFF
D: NA; V: TRBV10-1; size: NA; J: TRBJ2-7; length: 13; DNA: TGCGCCAGCAGTGAGCAGACCTCCTACGAGCAGTACTTC; CDR3: CASSEQTSYEQYF
D: NA; V: TRBV14; size: NA; J: TRBJ1-2; length: 14; DNA: TGTGCCAGCAGCCGCCAAACAGGGAACTATGGCTACACCTTC; CDR3: CASSRQTGNYGYTF
D: TRBD2; V: TRBV7-3; size: NA; J: TRBJ2-2; length: 14; DNA: TGTGCCAGCAGCCGGGGAGGGGACGCCGGGGAGCTGTTTTTT; CDR3: CASSRGGDAGELFF
D: NA; V: TRBV28; size: NA; J: TRBJ1-3; length: 16; DNA: TGTGCCAGCAGTTTAATTGGGCCGTCCTCTGGAAACACCATATATTTT; CDR3: CASSLIGPSSGNTIYF
D: NA; V: TRBV6-1; size: few; J: TRBJ1-2; length: 12; DNA: TGTGCCAGCAGTGGGGGGATCTATGGCTACACCTTC; CDR3: CASSGGIYGYTF
D: NA; V: TRBV10-2; size: few; J: TRBJ2-3; length: 14; DNA: TGCGCCAGCAGTGACGTTGGGAGGACAGATACGCAGTATTTT; CDR3: CASSDVGRTDTQYF
D: TRBD1; V: TRBV5-4; size: NA; J: TRBJ2-3; length: 16; DNA: TGTGCCAGCAGCTTCCTTGGGACAGGGTTGCCAGATACGCAGTATTTT; CDR3: CASSFLGTGLPDTQYF
D: NA; V: TRBV18; size: NA; J: TRBJ1-2; length: 14; DNA: TGTGCCAGCTCACCAGATGGATCGGGCTATGGCTACACCTTC; CDR3: CASSPDGSGYGYTF
D: TRBD2; V: TRBV19; size: NA; J: TRBJ2-2; length: 19; DNA: TGTGCCAGTAGTACCCGATGGACTAGCGGGAGGGCCTACACCGGGGAGCTGTTTTTT; CDR3: CASSTRWTSGRAYTGELFF